Listed below are T cell receptor beta chains from one sample, sequenced in a study of T cell responses to AZD1222 COVID-19 vaccine. TCRdb's copy holds only in-frame clones and misses some; the assay was immunoSEQ multiplex PCR. The sample holds roughly 44,000 clones, 83% seen once. Sequenced here: peripheral blood, sampled on day 0 of AZD1222 vaccination. These receptors came from an adult in good health. Each CDR3 is given with its conserved first and last residue.

J gene	V gene	CDR3 protein
TRBJ2-2	TRBV11-2	CASSPATGANTGELFF
TRBJ2-5	TRBV6-1	CASSGQAGRADETQYF
TRBJ2-2	TRBV7-8	CASSLLAGYTGELFF
TRBJ2-7	TRBV5-4	CASSFTGSGEQYF
TRBJ1-2	TRBV5-6	CASRGQGNVRDTF
TRBJ1-1	TRBV5-6	CASSLVAENTEAFF
TRBJ1-1	TRBV7-9	CASSKDPNTEAFF
TRBJ1-1	TRBV6-1	CASSDIHGEAFF
TRBJ1-5	TRBV4-3	CASSQDGGGNQPQHF
TRBJ2-1	TRBV5-1	CASSFSGLAGGNNEQFF
TRBJ2-1	TRBV28	CASRGQEKINEQFF
TRBJ1-3	TRBV5-4	CASSLARDRTTSGNTIYF
TRBJ1-3	TRBV7-9	CASSSRWLSGNTIYF
TRBJ2-3	TRBV9	CASSVSGRGADTQYF
TRBJ2-7	TRBV5-1	CASSSKGQDQVEQYF
TRBJ2-5	TRBV19	CASSRWDQETQYF
TRBJ2-2	TRBV18	CASSPYGLNTGELFF